These T cell receptor beta chains were read from a single sample in a study of blood T cell repertoires in COVID-19. The data were produced by immunoSEQ multiplex PCR, yet TCRdb's version contains in-frame clones alone and is incomplete. The sample yields 150,000 to 200,000 clones, approximately 80% seen once. Sequencing was performed on PBMCs or T cells enriched from blood (not recorded which). Receptors were obtained from a woman aged 60-75 years who had recovered from COVID-19. The CDR3 runs from the conserved cysteine through the conserved F or W. D genes are given only for firm matches. Size is omitted from some rows. Given values are once, few, many or a class for expanded clones.

14	TRBV7-9	TRBJ2-7	once	TRBD1	TGTGCCAGCAGCCCCGGGACAGGGGTACACGAGCAGTACTTC	CASSPGTGVHEQYF
15	TRBV28	TRBJ1-5	.	TRBD1	TGTGCCAGCAGTTTATCGGCAGGGGGAAATCAGCCCCAGCATTTT	CASSLSAGGNQPQHF
14	TRBV7-3	TRBJ2-2	once	.	TGTGCCAGCAGCTTAACTGGCCGGGCCGGGGAGCTGTTTTTT	CASSLTGRAGELFF
16	TRBV28	TRBJ2-3	.	.	TGTGCCAGCAGCCTCCTTGAGGGCCCTAGCACAGATACGCAGTATTTT	CASSLLEGPSTDTQYF
13	TRBV18	TRBJ1-1	.	.	TGTGCCAGCTCACTACAGAGAAACACTGAAGCTTTCTTT	CASSLQRNTEAFF
15	TRBV18	TRBJ2-7	.	TRBD2	TGTGCCAGCTCACCACCTAGCGGGAGGTCCTACGAGCAGTACTTC	CASSPPSGRSYEQYF
16	TRBV18	TRBJ1-1	.	.	TGTGCCAGCTCACTGTCGTTAGAGGGCGCAAACACTGAAGCTTTCTTT	CASSLSLEGANTEAFF
13	TRBV3-1/TRBV3-2	TRBJ1-2	.	.	TGTGCCAGCAGCCAAGATGAGGGCTATGGCTACACCTTC	CASSQDEGYGYTF
13	TRBV11-2	TRBJ2-3	.	.	TGTGCCAGCAGCTTAACGGTTGCAGATACGCAGTATTTT	CASSLTVADTQYF
17	TRBV6-4	TRBJ1-5	.	.	TGTGCCAGCAGGGGCGGGCAGCCACGTTATAGCAATCAGCCCCAGCATTTT	CASRGGQPRYSNQPQHF
14	TRBV5-1	TRBJ2-7	.	.	TGCGCCAGCAGCGCTAGTCCCGGAGGCTACGAGCAGTACTTC	CASSASPGGYEQYF
14	TRBV9	TRBJ2-5	once	.	TGTGCCAGCAGCGTAGACAGGGATTATGGGACCCAGTACTTC	CASSVDRDYGTQYF
13	TRBV6-5	TRBJ1-2	.	.	TGTGCCAGCAGTTACTCGGGGGCCTATGGCTACACCTTC	CASSYSGAYGYTF
17	TRBV14	TRBJ2-2	.	.	TGTGCCAGCAGCCAAGATGGGGCCGCCGAGAACACCGGGGAGCTGTTTTTT	CASSQDGAAENTGELFF
14	TRBV5-1	TRBJ2-7	few	TRBD1	TGCGCCAGCAGCCTTCGGACAGGGCTAAACGAGCAGTACTTC	CASSLRTGLNEQYF
11	TRBV2	TRBJ2-1	.	.	TGTGCCAGCAGTGGAGGGCAGCTCCAGTTCTTC	CASSGGQLQFF
15	TRBV5-4	TRBJ1-6	.	TRBD1	TGTGCCAGCAGTTCGACAGGGGGAGGTAATTCACCCCTCCACTTT	CASSSTGGGNSPLHF
14	TRBV7-9	TRBJ1-2	few	TRBD1	TGTGCCAGCAGCCGGACAGGGGCCGGCTATGGCTACACCTTC	CASSRTGAGYGYTF
16	TRBV27	TRBJ2-1	.	TRBD2	TGTGCCAGCAGGCCGGGACTAGCGGGGACCTACAATGAGCAGTTCTTC	CASRPGLAGTYNEQFF
16	TRBV6-1	TRBJ2-3	.	.	TGTGCCAGCAGTGAAACGTGGGGGGAGGGCACAGATACGCAGTATTTT	CASSETWGEGTDTQYF
14	TRBV5-4	TRBJ1-5	.	.	TGTGCCAGCAGCCCGGGGACCGGGGAGGGACCCCAGCATTTT	CASSPGTGEGPQHF
17	TRBV7-2	TRBJ2-1	.	TRBD2	TGTGCCAGCAGCTTAGCCTTTGGACTAGCGGGAGGGGGTGAGCAGTTCTTC	CASSLAFGLAGGGEQFF
15	TRBV5-1	TRBJ2-3	.	.	TGCGCCAGCAGCTTGGCTGACAGAAGCGCAGATACGCAGTATTTT	CASSLADRSADTQYF
13	TRBV28	TRBJ2-7	.	TRBD1	TGTGCCAGCAGTTTGACAGGGGGGATTGAGCAGTACTTC	CASSLTGGIEQYF
17	TRBV5-3	TRBJ2-1	.	TRBD2	TGTGCCAGAAGCGTAAACTATAGCGGGAGCCCCCACAATGAGCAGTTCTTC	CARSVNYSGSPHNEQFF
12	TRBV6-5	TRBJ2-1	.	.	TGTGCCAGCAGTACGCAGGGGTTTTGGGAGTTCTTC	CASSTQGFWEFF
13	TRBV27	TRBJ1-1	.	.	TGTGCCAGCAGTTTCTCAGGGAACACTGAAGCTTTCTTT	CASSFSGNTEAFF
16	TRBV10-3	TRBJ1-2	.	.	TGTGCCATCAGTGAGTCGAGCGGACGAGGAAACTATGGCTACACCTTC	CAISESSGRGNYGYTF
15	TRBV6-5	TRBJ2-5	.	TRBD1	TGTGCCAGCAGTCGGACAGGGGAGCGAAGGGAGACCCAGTACTTC	CASSRTGERRETQYF
18	TRBV28	TRBJ2-2	.	TRBD2	TGTGCCAGCAGTTTAGGGCTAGCGGGAGGGTCGGGCACCGGGGAGCTGTTTTTT	CASSLGLAGGSGTGELFF
13	TRBV7-9	TRBJ1-2	.	.	TGTGCCAGCACCCTGGAGGGAGTGGATGGCTACACCTTC	CASTLEGVDGYTF
11	TRBV21-1	TRBJ1-1	.	.	TGTGCCAGCAGCAACGGGGTCTTAAGTTTCTTT	CASSNGVLSFF
16	TRBV7-2	TRBJ1-6	.	TRBD1	TGTGCCAGCAGCGCCACAGGGGGTATATATAATTCACCCCTCCACTTT	CASSATGGIYNSPLHF
14	TRBV9	TRBJ1-4	.	.	TGTGCCAGCAGCGTAGGAAACAGGGTTGAAAAACTGTTTTTT	CASSVGNRVEKLFF
15	TRBV10-3	TRBJ1-1	.	TRBD1	TGTGCCATCAGTGAGGAACACAGGGGGGGCACTGAAGCTTTCTTT	CAISEEHRGGTEAFF
13	TRBV11-2	TRBJ2-3	once	.	TGTGCCAGCAGCTTAGATAATCCAGCGACGCAGTATTTT	CASSLDNPATQYF
13	TRBV24-1	TRBJ2-7	.	.	TGTGCCACCGCCGGGACACCGTCGGGGGAGCAGTACTTC	CATAGTPSGEQYF
15	TRBV19	TRBJ1-2	once	.	TGTGCCAGCCAACTCAGGGATGAAAAAAACTATGGCTACACCTTC	CASQLRDEKNYGYTF
16	TRBV30	TRBJ2-6	once	.	TGTGCCTGGAGCGAGGCCTTTGCGGGTGGGGCCAACGTCCTGACTTTC	CAWSEAFAGGANVLTF
15	TRBV10-1	TRBJ2-5	.	.	TGCGCCAGCAGTGACCATGGGGGGTTGAAAGAGACCCAGTACTTC	CASSDHGGLKETQYF
16	TRBV3-1/TRBV3-2	TRBJ2-7	.	TRBD2	TGTGCCAGCAGCCAAGCCAAGGGACTAAGATCCTACGAGCAGTACTTC	CASSQAKGLRSYEQYF
15	TRBV28	TRBJ2-2	.	.	TGTGCCAGCAAAGTCCCGGGGGCGAACACCGGGGAGCTGTTTTTT	CASKVPGANTGELFF
16	TRBV24-1	TRBJ2-1	.	TRBD2	TGTGCCACCAGTGAATTAGCGGGAGATACGATTAATGAGCAGTTCTTC	CATSELAGDTINEQFF
13	TRBV9	TRBJ2-5	.	.	TGTGCCAGCAGCGTAGCTACCGGGGAGACCCAGTACTTC	CASSVATGETQYF
16	TRBV11-2	TRBJ2-7	.	TRBD2	TGTGCCAGCAGCTTAGACGGGAGGGCCAACTTCTACGAGCAGTACTTC	CASSLDGRANFYEQYF
14	TRBV6-5	TRBJ2-5	.	TRBD2	TGTGCCAGCATTGGATTCCGGGAGGGAGAGACCCAGTACTTC	CASIGFREGETQYF
18	TRBV25-1	TRBJ2-2	.	TRBD2	TGTGCCAGCAGTGCAGTAGCGGGTCAGGACGCGAACACCGGGGAGCTGTTTTTT	CASSAVAGQDANTGELFF